Described below is a single T cell receptor beta chain sequence and its context. What it binds is not known. The junction differs from germline at one of its ends, possibly a read error. Primed by a sample-barcoded 5' primer and a J-beta primer mix, a second PCR proceeded for roughly 6 to 12 cycles. TCRdb re-analysed the 5' RACE reads in MiXCR, keeping a single row per CDR3 protein. The sample lists roughly 680,000 distinct CDR3 sequences, under 25% occurring once. This specimen belongs to a study of blood T cells in healthy people across ages. Overall study: With template switching, about one barcoded beta molecule was captured per two T cells.

Regarding the study as a whole: The CMV status of each donor remained undetermined, and this could have confounded shifts in expanded clonotypes. Any conclusive comparison of naive versus antigen-experienced cells was prevented by using unsorted PBMCs. Researchers judged that diversity estimates from one million T cells fell short of true values.

Sequenced: blood. This clonotype was sampled from a man between 65 and 80 years old in good health.

CDR3 in DNA: TGTGACAGCAGCGTAGGTCAGGGCGGGGAGCTGTTTTTT. This gives the protein CDSSVGQGGELFF. The chain carries TRBV9 and TRBJ2-2; possibly TRBD1 for D (5 bases). Looked up from germline, CDR1 is SGDLS and CDR2 is YYNGEE. The CDR3 runs to 13 residues.